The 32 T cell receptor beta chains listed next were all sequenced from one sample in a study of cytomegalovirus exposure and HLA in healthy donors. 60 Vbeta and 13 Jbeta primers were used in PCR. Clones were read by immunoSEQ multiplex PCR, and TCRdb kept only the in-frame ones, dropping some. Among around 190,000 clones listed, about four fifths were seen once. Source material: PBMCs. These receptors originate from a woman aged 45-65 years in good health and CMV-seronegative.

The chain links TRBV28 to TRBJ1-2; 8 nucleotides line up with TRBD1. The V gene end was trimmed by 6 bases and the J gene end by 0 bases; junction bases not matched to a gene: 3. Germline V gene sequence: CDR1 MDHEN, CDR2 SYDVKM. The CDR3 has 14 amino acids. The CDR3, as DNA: TGTGCCAGCAGAACAGGGGGAGCTAACTATGGCTACACCTTC. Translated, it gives CASRTGGANYGYTF.

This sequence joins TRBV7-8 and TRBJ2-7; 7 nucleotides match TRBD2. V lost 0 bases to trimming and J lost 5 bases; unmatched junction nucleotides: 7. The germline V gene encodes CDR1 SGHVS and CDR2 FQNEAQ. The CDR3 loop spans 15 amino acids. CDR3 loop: CASSLALRGNDEQYF. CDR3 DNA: TGTGCCAGCAGCTTAGCGTTGCGGGGGAACGACGAGCAGTACTTC.

CDR3 sequence (DNA): TGTGCCATCAGTTTCAGGGGAGAGACCCAGTACTTC. Translating gives CAISFRGETQYF. The rearrangement uses TRBV10-3 and TRBJ2-5; possible D gene TRBD1, 6 bases. CDR1 is ENHRY and CDR2 is SYGVKD in the germline V gene. The CDR3 has 12 residues. Trimming cost V 5 bases and J 4 bases, with 8 bases left between them.

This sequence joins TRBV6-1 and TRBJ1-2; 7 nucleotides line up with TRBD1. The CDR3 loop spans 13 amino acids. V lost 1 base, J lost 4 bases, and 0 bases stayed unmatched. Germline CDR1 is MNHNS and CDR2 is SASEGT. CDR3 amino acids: CASSEEGAYGYTF. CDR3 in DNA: TGTGCCAGCAGTGAAGAGGGGGCCTATGGCTACACCTTC.

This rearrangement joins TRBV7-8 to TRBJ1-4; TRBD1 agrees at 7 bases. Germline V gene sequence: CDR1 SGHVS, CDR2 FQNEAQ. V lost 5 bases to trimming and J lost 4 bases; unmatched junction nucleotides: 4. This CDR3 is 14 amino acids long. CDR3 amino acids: CASSPGQVNEKLFF. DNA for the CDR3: TGTGCCAGCAGCCCCGGACAGGTTAATGAAAAACTGTTTTTT. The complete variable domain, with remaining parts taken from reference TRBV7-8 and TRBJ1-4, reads GAGVSQSPRYKVAKRGQDVALRCDPISGHVSLFWYQQALGQGPEFLTYFQNEAQLDKSGLPSDRFFAERPEGSVSTLKIQRTQQEDSAVYLCASSPGQVNEKLFFGSGTQLSVL.

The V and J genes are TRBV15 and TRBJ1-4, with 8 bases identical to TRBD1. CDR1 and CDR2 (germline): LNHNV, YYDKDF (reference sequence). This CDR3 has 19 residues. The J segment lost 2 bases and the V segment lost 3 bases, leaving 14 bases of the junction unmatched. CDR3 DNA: TGTGCCACCAGCAGGTGGGACAGGACGCCCCAAGCGACTAATGAAAAACTGTTTTTT. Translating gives CATSRWDRTPQATNEKLFF.

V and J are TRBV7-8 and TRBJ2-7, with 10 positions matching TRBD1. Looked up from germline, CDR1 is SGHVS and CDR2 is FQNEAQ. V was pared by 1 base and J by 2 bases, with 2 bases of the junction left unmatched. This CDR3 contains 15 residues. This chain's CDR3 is CASSLGDRGPYEQYF. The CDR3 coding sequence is TGTGCCAGCAGCTTAGGGGACAGGGGCCCCTACGAGCAGTACTTC.

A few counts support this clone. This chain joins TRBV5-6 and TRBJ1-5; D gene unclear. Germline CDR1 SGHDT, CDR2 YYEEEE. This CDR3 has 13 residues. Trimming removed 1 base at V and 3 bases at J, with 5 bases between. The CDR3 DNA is TGTGCCAGCAGCTTGTCGGTCAATCAGCCCCAGCATTTT. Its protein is CASSLSVNQPQHF. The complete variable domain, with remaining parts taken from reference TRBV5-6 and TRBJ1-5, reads DAGVTQSPTHLIKTRGQQVTLRCSPKSGHDTVSWYQQALGQGPQFIFQYYEEEERQRGNFPDRFSGHQFPNYSSELNVNALLLGDSALYLCASSLSVNQPQHFGDGTRLSIL.

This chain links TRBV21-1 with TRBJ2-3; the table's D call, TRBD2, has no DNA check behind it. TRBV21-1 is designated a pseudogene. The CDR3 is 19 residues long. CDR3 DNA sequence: TGTGCCAGCAGCCCCTGTCCCCCCCGTCTAATTTCTAGCACAGATACGCAGTATTTT. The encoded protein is CASSPCPPRLISSTDTQYF.

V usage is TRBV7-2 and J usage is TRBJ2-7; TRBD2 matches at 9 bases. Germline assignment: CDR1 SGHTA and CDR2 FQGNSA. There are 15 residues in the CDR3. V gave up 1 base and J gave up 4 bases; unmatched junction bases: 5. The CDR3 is CASSLGAGGRYEQYF. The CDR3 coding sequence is TGTGCCAGCAGCTTAGGTGCGGGGGGGCGGTACGAGCAGTACTTC.

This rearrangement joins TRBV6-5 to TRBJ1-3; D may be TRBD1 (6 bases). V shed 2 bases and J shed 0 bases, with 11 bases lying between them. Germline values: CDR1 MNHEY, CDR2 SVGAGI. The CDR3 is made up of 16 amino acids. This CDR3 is CASSYGSGASGNTIYF. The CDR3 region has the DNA TGTGCCAGCAGTTACGGCTCAGGGGCCTCTGGAAACACCATATATTTT.

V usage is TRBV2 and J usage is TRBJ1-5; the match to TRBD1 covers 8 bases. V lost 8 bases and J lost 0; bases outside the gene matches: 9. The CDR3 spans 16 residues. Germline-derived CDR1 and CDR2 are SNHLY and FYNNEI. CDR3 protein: CASGGQAMYSNQPQHF. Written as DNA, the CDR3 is TGTGCCAGCGGGGGACAGGCGATGTATAGCAATCAGCCCCAGCATTTT.

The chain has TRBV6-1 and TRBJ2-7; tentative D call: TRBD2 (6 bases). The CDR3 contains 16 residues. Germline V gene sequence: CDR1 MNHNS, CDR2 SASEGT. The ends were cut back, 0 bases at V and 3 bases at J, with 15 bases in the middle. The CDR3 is CASSEALWGVFYEQYF. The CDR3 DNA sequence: TGTGCCAGCAGTGAAGCTCTCTGGGGGGTCTTCTACGAGCAGTACTTC.

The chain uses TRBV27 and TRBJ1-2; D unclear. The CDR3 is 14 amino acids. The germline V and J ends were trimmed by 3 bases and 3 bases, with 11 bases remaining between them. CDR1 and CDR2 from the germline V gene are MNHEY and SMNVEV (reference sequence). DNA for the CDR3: TGTGCCAGCAGTTTTAAGCCCCTATACTATGGCTACACCTTC. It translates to CASSFKPLYYGYTF.

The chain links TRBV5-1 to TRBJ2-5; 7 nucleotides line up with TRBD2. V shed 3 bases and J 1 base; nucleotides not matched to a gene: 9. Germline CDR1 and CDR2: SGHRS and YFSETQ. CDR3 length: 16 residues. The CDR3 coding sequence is TGCGCCAGCAGCTCGCTTAAAGCGGGGCCCCAAGAGACCCAGTACTTC. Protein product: CASSSLKAGPQETQYF.

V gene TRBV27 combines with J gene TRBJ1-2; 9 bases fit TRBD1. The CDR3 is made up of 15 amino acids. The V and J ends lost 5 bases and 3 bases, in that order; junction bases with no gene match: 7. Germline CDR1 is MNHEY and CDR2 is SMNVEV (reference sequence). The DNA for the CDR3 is TGTGCCAGCAGTCAATGGGACAGGGAAGACTATGGCTACACCTTC. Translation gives CASSQWDREDYGYTF.

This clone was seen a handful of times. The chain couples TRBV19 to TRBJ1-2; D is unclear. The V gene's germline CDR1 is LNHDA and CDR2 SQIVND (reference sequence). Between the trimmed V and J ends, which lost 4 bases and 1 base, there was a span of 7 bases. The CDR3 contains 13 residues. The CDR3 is CASSKQSNYGYTF. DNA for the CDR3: TGTGCCAGTAGTAAACAGAGTAACTATGGCTACACCTTC.

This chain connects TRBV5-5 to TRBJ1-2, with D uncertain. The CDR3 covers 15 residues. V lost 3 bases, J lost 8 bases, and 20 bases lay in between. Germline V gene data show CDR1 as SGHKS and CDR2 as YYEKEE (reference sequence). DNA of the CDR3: TGTGCCAGCAGCTCATACGTTAACCCAACGGGAGGCTACACCTTC. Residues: CASSSYVNPTGGYTF.

The CDR3 sequence: CAISRGGGETQYF. CDR3 nucleotide sequence: TGTGCCATCAGTCGGGGGGGAGGAGAGACCCAGTACTTC. The V gene is TRBV10-3, the J gene TRBJ2-5, with 8 bases identical to TRBD2. In germline, CDR1 is ENHRY, CDR2 SYGVKD. This CDR3 is 13 amino acids long. V lost 5 bases and J lost 4; bases outside the gene matches: 3.

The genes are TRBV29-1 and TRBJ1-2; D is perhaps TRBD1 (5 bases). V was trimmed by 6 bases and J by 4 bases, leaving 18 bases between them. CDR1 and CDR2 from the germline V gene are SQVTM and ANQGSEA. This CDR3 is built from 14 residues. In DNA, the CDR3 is TGCAGCGTCCTACAGGACGCCCTAGGCTATGGCTACACCTTC. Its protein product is CSVLQDALGYGYTF.

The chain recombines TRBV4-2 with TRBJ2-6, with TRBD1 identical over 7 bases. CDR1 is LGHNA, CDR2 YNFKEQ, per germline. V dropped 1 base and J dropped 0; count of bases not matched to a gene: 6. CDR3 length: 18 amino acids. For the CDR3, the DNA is TGTGCCAGCAGCCAAGGACCCGGGGACAGCTCTGGGGCCAACGTCCTGACTTTC. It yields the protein CASSQGPGDSSGANVLTF.

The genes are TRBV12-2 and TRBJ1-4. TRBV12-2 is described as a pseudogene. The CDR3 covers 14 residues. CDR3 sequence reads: CASRSRVGGEKLFF. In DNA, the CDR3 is TGTGCAAGTCGCTCCCGGGTGGGGGGGGAAAAACTGTTTTTT.

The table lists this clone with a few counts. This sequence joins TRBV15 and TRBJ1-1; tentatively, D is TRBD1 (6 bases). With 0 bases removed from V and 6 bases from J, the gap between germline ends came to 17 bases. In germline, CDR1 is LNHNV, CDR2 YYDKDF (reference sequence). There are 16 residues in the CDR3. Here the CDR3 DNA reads TGTGCCACCAGCAGAGATCAGGGGCTAGTGGTAGCTGAAGCTTTCTTT. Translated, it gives CATSRDQGLVVAEAFF.

The CDR3 coding sequence is TGTGCCAGCAGTGAACTGGGGCGCGGCTACACCTTC. Its translation: CASSELGRGYTF. The V call is TRBV6-1, the J call TRBJ1-2, with D perhaps TRBD1 (5 bases). The germline CDR1 and CDR2 sequences are MNHNS and SASEGT. The CDR3 is made up of 12 amino acids. Trimming cost V 2 bases and J 8 bases, with 9 bases left between them.

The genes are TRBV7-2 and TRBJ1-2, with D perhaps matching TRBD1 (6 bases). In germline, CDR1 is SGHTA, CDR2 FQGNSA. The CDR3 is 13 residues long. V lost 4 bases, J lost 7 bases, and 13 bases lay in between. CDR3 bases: TGTGCCAGCAGCTCGGACAGATCGGGTGGCTACACCTTC. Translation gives CASSSDRSGGYTF.

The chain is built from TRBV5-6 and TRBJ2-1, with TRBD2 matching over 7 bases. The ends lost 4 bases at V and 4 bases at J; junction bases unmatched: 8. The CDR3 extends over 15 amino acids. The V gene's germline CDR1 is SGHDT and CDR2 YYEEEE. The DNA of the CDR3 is TGTGCCAGCAGCGGGTCGGGACTAATGTACAATGAGCAGTTCTTC. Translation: CASSGSGLMYNEQFF.

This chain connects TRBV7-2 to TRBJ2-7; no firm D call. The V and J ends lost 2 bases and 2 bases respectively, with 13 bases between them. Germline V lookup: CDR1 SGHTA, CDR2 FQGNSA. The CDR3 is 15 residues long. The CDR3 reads CASSLTVLSAYEQYF. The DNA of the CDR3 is TGTGCCAGCAGCTTAACTGTACTTTCCGCCTACGAGCAGTACTTC.

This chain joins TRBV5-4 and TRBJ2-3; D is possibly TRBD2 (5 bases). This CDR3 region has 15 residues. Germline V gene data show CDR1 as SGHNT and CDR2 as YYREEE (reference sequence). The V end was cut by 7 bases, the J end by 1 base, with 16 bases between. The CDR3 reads CASSRAAQGTDTQYF. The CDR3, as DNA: TGTGCCAGCTCGCGAGCGGCCCAGGGCACAGATACGCAGTATTTT.

CDR3 loop: CASSGYRGNQPQHF. The CDR3 region has the DNA TGTGCCAGCAGTGGCTACAGGGGCAATCAGCCCCAGCATTTT. The chain combines TRBV6-1 with TRBJ1-5; possible D gene TRBD1, 6 bases. Germline V gene sequence: CDR1 MNHNS, CDR2 SASEGT. The length of the CDR3 is 14 residues. The V end lost 4 bases, the J end lost 2 bases, and 9 bases lay between the germline ends.

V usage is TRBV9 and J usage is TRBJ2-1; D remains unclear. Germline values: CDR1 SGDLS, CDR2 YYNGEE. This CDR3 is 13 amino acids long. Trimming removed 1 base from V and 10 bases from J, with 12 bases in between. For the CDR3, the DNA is TGTGCCAGCAGCGTACTGGCGGTTGGGGAGCAGTTCTTC. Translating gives CASSVLAVGEQFF.

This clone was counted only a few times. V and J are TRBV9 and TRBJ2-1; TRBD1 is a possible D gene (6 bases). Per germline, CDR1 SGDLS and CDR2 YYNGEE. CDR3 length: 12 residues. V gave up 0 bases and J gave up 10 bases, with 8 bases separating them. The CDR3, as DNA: TGTGCCAGCAGCGTAGGGGGGCAGGAGCAGTTCTTC. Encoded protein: CASSVGGQEQFF.

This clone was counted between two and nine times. The CDR3 loop reads CASSQMWGGEAFF. The CDR3, as DNA: TGTGCCAGCAGCCAGATGTGGGGAGGGGAAGCTTTCTTT. The rearrangement joins TRBV7-3 to TRBJ1-1; no firm D call. Trimming pared 5 bases from V and 8 bases from J, leaving 15 bases between. The CDR3 contains 13 residues. Germline lookup yields CDR1 SGHTA and CDR2 FQGTGA.